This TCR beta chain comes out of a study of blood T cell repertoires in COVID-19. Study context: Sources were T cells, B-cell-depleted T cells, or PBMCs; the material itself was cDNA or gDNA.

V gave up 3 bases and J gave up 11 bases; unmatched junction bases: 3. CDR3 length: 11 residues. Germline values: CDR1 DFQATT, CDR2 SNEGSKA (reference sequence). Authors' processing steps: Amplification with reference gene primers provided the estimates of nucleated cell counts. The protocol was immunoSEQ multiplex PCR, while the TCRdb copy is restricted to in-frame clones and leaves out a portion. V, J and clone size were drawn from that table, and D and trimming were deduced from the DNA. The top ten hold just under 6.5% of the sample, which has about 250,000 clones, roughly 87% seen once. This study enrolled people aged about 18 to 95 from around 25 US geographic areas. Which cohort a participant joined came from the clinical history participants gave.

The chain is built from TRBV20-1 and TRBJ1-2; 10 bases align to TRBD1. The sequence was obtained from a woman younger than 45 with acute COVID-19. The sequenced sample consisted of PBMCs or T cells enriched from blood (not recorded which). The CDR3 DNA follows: TGCAGTGCTAGGGGGACAGGGGCATACACCTTC. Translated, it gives CSARGTGAYTF.